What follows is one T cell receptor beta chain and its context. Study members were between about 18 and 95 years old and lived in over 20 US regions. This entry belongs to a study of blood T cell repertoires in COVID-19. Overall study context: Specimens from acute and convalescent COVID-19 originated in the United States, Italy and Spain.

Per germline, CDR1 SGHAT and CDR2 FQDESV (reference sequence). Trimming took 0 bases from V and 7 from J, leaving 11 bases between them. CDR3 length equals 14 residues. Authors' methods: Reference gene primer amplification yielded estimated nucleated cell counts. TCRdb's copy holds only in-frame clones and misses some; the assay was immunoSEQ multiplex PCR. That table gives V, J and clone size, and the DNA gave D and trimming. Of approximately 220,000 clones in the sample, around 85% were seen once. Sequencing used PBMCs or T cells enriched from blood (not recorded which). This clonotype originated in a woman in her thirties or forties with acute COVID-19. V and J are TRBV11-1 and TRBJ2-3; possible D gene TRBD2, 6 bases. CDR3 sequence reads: CASSLAEGLNTQYF. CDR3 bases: TGTGCCAGCAGCTTAGCGGAGGGCCTAAATACGCAGTATTTT.